The clone carrying this TCR beta chain was counted between two and nine times. What it binds is unknown. Random hexamers served to reverse transcribe roughly 0.5 to 1 ug RNA. By means of immunoSEQ multiplex PCR, TCR beta CDR3 spanning 54 Vbeta and 13 Jbeta underwent amplification. MiXCR, run by TCRdb on the immunoSEQ multiplex PCR reads, gives a single entry per CDR3 protein. Altogether around 150,000 distinct CDR3 sequences are present, approximately 95% being singletons, with the ten largest covering about 0.18%. This sample was included in a study of CD8 T cells in Susac syndrome. Study overall: There were about six sequenced Susac syndrome patients with active disease and about 8 in remission.

The CDR3 runs 12 residues. V was cut by 5 bases and J by 5 bases, with 6 bases left in between. General study findings and limits: The greatest CD8+ clonal expansion in Susac occurred in TEMRA cells and in active patients. Susac-specific public clones were found in both the total CD8+ and the CD8+ TEMRA repertoires, with about 17 in the former and roughly 5 in the latter.

Sequencing was performed on CD8+ T cells from PBMCs. This sequence was found in a human donor with Susac syndrome. The V and J genes are TRBV12-3 or TRBV12-4 and TRBJ2-2; possibly TRBD1 for D (6 bases). This CDR3 is CASSQGTGELFF. The CDR3 DNA follows: TGTGCCAGCAGTCAGGGGACCGGGGAGCTGTTTTTT.